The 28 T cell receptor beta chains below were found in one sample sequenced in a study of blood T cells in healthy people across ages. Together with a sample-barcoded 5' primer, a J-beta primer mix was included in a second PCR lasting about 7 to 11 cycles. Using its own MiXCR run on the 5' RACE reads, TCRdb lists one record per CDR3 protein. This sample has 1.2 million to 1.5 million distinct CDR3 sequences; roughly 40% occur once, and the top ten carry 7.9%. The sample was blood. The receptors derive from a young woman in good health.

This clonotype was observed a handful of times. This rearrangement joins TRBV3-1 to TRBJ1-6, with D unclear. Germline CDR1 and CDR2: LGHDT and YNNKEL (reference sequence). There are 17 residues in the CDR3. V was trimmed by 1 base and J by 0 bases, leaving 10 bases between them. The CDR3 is CASSQGWTVSYNSPLHF. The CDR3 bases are TGTGCCAGCAGCCAAGGTTGGACGGTCTCCTATAATTCACCCCTCCACTTT.

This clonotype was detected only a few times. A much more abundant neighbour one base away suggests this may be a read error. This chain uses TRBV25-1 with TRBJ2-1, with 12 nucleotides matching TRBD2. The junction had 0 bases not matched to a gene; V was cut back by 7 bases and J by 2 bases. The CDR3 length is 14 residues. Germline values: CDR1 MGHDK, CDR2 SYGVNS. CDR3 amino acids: CASTSGGAYNEQFF. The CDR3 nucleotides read TGTGCCAGCACTAGCGGGGGGGCCTACAATGAGCAGTTCTTC.

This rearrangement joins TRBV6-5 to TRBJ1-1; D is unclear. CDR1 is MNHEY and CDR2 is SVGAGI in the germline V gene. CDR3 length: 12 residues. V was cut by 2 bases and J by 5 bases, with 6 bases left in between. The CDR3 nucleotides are TGTGCCAGCAGTTACATCGGGACTGAAGCTTTCTTT. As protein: CASSYIGTEAFF.

CDR3 protein: CASSLVVGDEQFF. As DNA, the CDR3 is TGTGCCAGCAGCTTAGTGGTGGGGGATGAGCAGTTCTTC. The chain links TRBV7-9 to TRBJ2-1; TRBD1 or TRBD2 may be the D gene (5 bases each). The germline V gene encodes CDR1 SEHNR and CDR2 FQNEAQ (reference sequence). CDR3 length: 13 amino acids. V lost 1 base, J lost 8 bases, and 9 bases lay in between.

The CDR3 bases are TGTGCCAGCAGTGAATACTCCACAGAAGCTTATGGCTACACCTTC. It codes for CASSEYSTEAYGYTF. This sequence joins TRBV6-1 and TRBJ1-2; D is unclear. The V end lost 2 bases, the J end lost 5 bases, and 15 bases lay between the germline ends. The germline V gene has CDR1 MNHNS and CDR2 SASEGT. The CDR3 length is 15 residues.

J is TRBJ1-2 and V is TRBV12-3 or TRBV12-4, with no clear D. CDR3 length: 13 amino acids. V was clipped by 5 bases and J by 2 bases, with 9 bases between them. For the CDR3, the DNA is TGTGCCAGCAGTGCTTCGGTCAACTATGGCTACACCTTC. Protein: CASSASVNYGYTF.

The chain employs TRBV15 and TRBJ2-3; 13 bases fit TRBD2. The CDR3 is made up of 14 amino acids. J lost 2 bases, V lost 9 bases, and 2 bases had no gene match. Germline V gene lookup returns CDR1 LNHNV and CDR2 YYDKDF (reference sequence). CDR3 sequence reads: CATGLAGTTDTQYF. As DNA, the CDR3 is TGTGCCACGGGACTAGCGGGGACCACAGATACGCAGTATTTT.

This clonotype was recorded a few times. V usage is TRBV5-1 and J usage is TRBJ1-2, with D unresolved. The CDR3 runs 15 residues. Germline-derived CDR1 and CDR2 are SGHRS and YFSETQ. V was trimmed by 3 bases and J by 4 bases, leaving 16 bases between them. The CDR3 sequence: CASSSGNSGSYGYTF. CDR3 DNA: TGCGCCAGCAGCTCGGGGAATTCCGGGTCCTATGGCTACACCTTC.

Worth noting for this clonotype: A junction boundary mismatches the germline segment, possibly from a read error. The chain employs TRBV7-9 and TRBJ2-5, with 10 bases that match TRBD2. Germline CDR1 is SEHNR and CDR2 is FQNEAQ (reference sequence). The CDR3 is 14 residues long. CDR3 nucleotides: TGTGCCCGCAGCTTAGGGCTAGCGGGGGACACCCAGTACTTC. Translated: CARSLGLAGDTQYF.

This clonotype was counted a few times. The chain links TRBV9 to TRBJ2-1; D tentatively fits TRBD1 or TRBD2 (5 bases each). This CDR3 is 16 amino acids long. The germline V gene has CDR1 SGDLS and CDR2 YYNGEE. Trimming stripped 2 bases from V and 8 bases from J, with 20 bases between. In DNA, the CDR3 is TGTGCCAGCAGCGTGGGGACCTCCCCCCCCTCGCATGAGCAGTTCTTC. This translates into CASSVGTSPPSHEQFF. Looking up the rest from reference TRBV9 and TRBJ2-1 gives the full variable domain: DSGVTQTPKHLITATGQRVTLRCSPRSGDLSVYWYQQSLDQGLQFLIQYYNGEERAKGNILERFSAQQFPDLHSELNLSSLELGDSALYFCASSVGTSPPSHEQFFGPGTRLTVL.

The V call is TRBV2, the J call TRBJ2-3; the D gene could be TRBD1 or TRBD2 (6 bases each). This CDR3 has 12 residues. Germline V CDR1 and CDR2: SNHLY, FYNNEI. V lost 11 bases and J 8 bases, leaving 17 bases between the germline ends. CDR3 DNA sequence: TGTGCCGGACAGCCGATCGGGGGTACGCAGTATTTT. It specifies CAGQPIGGTQYF.

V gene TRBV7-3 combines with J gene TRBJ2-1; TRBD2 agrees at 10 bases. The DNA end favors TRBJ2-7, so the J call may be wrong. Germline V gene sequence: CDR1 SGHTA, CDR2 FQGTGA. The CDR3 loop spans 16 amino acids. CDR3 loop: CASSLTGTSVRNEQYF. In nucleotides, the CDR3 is TGTGCCAGCAGCTTAACGGGGACTAGCGTGCGCAATGAGCAGTACTTC.

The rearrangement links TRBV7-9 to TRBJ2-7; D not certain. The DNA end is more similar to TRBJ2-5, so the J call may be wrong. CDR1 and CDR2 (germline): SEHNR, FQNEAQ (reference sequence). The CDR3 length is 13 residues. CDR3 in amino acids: CASSVGPLETQYF. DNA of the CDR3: TGTGCCAGCAGTGTCGGGCCTCTAGAGACCCAGTACTTC.

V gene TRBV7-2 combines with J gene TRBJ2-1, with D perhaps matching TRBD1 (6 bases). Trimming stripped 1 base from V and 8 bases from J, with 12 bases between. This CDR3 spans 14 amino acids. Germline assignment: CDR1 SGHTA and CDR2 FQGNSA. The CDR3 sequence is CASSLGGPRDEQFF. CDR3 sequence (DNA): TGTGCCAGCAGCTTAGGGGGGCCCCGTGATGAGCAGTTCTTC.

CDR3 residues: CASSLSNGLSTDTQYF. For the CDR3, the DNA is TGTGCCAGCAGTTTATCCAATGGGCTGAGCACAGATACGCAGTATTTT. The chain links TRBV27 to TRBJ2-3; D unresolved. Germline V gene lookup returns CDR1 MNHEY and CDR2 SMNVEV (reference sequence). Deletions cut 0 bases from V and 0 bases from J, with 10 bases between. CDR3 length: 16 residues.

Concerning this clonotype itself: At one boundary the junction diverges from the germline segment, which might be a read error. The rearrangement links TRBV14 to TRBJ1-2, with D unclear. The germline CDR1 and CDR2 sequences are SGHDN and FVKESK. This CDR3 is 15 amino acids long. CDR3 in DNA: TGTGCTAGCAGCCAAGTGCGAGGGTCGTACTATGGCTACACCTTC. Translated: CASSQVRGSYYGYTF.

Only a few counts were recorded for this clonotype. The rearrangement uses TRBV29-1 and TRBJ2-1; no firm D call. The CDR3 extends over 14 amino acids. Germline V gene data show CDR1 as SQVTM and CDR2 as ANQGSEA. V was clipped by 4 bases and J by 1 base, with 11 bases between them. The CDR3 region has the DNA TGCAGCGTTGTTGTCCGTAGGTCCTACAATGAGCAGTTCTTC. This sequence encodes CSVVVRRSYNEQFF.

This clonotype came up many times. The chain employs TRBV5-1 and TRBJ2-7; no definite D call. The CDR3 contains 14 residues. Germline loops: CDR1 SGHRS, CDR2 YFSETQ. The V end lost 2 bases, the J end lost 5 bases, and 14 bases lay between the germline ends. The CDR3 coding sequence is TGCGCCAGCAGCTTTGCGCTCGTGGGCGACGAGCAGTACTTC. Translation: CASSFALVGDEQYF.

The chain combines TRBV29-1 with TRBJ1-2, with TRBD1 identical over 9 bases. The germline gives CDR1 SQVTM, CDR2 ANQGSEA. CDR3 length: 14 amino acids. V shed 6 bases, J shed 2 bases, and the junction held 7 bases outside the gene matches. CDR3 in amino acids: CSVQRQGGNYGYTF. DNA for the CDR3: TGCAGCGTACAAAGACAGGGGGGAAACTATGGCTACACCTTC.

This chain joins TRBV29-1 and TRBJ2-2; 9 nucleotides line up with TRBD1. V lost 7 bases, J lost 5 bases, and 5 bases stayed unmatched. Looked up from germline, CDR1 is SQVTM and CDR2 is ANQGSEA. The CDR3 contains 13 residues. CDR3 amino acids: CSGNDRGTGELFF. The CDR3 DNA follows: TGCAGCGGGAATGACAGGGGGACCGGGGAGCTGTTTTTT.

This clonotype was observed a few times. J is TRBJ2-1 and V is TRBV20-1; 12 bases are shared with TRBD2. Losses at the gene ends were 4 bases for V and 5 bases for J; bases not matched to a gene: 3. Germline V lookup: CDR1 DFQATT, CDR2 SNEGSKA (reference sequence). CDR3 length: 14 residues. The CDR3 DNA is TGCAGTGCTAACGGACTAGCGGGAAACAATGAGCAGTTCTTC. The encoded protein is CSANGLAGNNEQFF.

CDR3 bases: TGTGCCAGCAGCCAAGATCAGGATAGTTACTACGAGCAGTACTTC. It encodes CASSQDQDSYYEQYF. This chain uses TRBV14 with TRBJ2-7; D is undetermined. The V gene lost 0 bases and the J gene lost 3 bases, with 12 bases spanning the gap. CDR3 length: 15 amino acids. CDR1 and CDR2 (germline): SGHDN, FVKESK.

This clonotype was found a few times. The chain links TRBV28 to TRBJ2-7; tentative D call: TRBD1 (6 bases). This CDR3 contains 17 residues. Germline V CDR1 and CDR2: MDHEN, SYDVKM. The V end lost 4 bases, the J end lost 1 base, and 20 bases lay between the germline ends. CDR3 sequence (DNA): TGTGCCAGCAGTTCTCGATTCAGACAGGCGACATCCTACGAGCAGTACTTC. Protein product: CASSSRFRQATSYEQYF.

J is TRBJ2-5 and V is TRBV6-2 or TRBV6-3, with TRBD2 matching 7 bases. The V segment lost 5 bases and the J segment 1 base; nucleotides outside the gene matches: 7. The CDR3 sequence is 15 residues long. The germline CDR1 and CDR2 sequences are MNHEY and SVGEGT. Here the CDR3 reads CASSQTLAAQETQYF. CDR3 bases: TGTGCCAGCAGTCAAACTCTAGCGGCCCAAGAGACCCAGTACTTC.

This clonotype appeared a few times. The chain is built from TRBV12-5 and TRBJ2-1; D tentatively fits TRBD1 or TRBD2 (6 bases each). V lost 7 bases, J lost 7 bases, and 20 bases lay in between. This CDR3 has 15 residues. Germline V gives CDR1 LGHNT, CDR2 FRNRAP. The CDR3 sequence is CASALVQGGRNEQFF. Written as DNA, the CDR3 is TGTGCTAGTGCCTTGGTACAAGGGGGGCGGAATGAGCAGTTCTTC.

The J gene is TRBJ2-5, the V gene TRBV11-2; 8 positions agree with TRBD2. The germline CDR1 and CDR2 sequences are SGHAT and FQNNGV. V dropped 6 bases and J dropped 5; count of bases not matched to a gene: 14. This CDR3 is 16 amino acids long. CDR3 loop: CASSPTRGGGGETQYF. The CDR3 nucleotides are TGTGCCAGCAGTCCTACTCGGGGGGGCGGAGGGGAGACCCAGTACTTC.

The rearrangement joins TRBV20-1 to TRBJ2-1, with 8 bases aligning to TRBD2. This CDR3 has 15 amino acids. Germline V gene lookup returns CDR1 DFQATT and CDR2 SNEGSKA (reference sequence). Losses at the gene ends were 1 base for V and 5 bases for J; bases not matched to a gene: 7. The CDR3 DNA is TGCAGTGCTAGAGTGAGGCGGGGGGCGGACAATGAGCAGTTCTTC. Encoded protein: CSARVRRGADNEQFF.

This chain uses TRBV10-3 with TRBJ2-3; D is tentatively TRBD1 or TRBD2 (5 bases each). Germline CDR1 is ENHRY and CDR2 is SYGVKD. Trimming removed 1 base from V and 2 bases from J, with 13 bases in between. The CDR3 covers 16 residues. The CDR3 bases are TGTGCCATCAGTGAGTTTGGGACCAGCCCCACAGATACGCAGTATTTT. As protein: CAISEFGTSPTDTQYF.